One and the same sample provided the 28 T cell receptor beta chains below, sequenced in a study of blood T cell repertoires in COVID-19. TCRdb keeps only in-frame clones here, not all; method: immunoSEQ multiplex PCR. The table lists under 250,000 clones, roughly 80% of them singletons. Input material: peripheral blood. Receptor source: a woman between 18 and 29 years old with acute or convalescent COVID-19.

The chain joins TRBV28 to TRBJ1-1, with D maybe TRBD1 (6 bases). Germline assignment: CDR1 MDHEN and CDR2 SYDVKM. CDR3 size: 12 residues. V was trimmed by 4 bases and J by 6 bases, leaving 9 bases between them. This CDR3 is CASSSQGPEAFF. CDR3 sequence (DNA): TGTGCCAGCAGTTCACAGGGCCCTGAAGCTTTCTTT.

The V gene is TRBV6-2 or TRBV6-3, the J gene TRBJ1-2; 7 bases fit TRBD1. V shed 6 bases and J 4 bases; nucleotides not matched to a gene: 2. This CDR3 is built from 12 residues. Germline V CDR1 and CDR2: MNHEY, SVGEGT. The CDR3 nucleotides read TGTGCCAGCAGCGGACAGGTCTATGGCTACACCTTC. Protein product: CASSGQVYGYTF.

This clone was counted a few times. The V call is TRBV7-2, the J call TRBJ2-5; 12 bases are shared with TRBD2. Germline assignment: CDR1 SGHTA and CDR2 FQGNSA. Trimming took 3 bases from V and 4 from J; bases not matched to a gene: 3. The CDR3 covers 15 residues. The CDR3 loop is CASSFSGLAGETQYF. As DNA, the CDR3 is TGTGCCAGCAGCTTCTCGGGACTAGCGGGAGAGACCCAGTACTTC.

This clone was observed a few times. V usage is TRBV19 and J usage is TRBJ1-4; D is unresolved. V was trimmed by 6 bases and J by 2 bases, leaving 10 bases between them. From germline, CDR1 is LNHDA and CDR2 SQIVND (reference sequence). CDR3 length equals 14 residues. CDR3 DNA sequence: TGTGCCAGTAGGCAATTAGTCACTAATGAAAAACTGTTTTTT. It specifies CASRQLVTNEKLFF.

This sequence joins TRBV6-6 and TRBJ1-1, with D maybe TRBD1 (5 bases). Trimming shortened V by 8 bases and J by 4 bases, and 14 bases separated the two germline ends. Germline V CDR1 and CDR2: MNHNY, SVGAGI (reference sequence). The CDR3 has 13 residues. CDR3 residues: CASSRGVGTEAFF. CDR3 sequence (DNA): TGTGCCAGCTCCCGGGGGGTTGGCACTGAAGCTTTCTTT.

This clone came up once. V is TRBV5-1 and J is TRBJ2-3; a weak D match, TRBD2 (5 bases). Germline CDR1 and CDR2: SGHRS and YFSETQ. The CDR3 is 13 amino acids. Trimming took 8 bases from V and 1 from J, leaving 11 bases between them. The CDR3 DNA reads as TGCGCCAGTCTCCGGGATGGCACAGATACGCAGTATTTT. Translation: CASLRDGTDTQYF. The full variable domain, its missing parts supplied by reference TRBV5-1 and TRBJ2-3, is KAGVTQTPRYLIKTRGQQVTLSCSPISGHRSVSWYQQTPGQGLQFLFEYFSETQRNKGNFPGRFSGRQFSNSRSEMNVSTLELGDSALYLCASLRDGTDTQYFGPGTRLTVL.

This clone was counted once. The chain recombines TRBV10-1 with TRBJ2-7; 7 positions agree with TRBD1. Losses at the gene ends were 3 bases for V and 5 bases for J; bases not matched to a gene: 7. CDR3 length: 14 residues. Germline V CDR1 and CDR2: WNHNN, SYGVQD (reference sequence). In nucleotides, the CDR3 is TGCGCCAGCAGTGAAGGGGGCGCGTTGGACGAGCAGTACTTC. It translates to CASSEGGALDEQYF.

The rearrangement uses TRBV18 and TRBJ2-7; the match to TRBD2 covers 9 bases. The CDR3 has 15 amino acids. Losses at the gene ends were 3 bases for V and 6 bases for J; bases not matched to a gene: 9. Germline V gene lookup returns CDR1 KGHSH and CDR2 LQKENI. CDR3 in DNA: TGTGCCAGCTCACCGGGGCGGGAGGGCCTCCTCGAGCAGTACTTC. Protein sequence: CASSPGREGLLEQYF.

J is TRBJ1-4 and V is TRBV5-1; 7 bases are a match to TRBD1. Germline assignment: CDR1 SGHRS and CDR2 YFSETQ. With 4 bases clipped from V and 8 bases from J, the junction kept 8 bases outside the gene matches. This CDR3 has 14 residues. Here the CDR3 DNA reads TGCGCCAGCAGCAGGACAGGCGCCACCGAAAAACTGTTTTTT. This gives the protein CASSRTGATEKLFF.

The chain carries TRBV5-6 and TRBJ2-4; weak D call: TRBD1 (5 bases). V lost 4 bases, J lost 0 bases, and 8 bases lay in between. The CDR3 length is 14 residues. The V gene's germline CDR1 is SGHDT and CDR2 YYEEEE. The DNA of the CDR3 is TGTGCCAGCAGCCGACAGCTAGCCAAAAACATTCAGTACTTC. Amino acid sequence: CASSRQLAKNIQYF.

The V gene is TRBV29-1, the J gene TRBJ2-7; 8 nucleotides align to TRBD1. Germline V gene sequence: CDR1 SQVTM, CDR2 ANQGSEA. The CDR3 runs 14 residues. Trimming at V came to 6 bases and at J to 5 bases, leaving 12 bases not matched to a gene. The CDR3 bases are TGCAGCGTGGACTCGCCACAGGGGGGCAACGAGCAGTACTTC. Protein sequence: CSVDSPQGGNEQYF.

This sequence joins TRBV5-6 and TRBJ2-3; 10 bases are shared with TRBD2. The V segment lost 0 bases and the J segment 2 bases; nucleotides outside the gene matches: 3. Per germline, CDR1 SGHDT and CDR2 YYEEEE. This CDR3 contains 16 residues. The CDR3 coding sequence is TGTGCCAGCAGCTTGGAGACTAGCGGGTACACAGATACGCAGTATTTT. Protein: CASSLETSGYTDTQYF.

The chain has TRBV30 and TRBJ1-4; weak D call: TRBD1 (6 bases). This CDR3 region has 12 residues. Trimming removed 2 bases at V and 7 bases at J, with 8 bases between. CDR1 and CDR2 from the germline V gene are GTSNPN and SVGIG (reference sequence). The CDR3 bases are TGTGCCTGGAGTCCAGGGGTTGAAAAACTGTTTTTT. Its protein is CAWSPGVEKLFF.

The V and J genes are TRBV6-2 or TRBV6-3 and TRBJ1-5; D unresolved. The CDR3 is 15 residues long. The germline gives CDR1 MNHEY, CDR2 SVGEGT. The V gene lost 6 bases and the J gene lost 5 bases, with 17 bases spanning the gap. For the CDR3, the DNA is TGTGCCAGCAGCGAGCAACGGAGGCCCGATCAGCCCCAGCATTTT. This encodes CASSEQRRPDQPQHF.

This CDR3 is CASSPLGSSVNEQFF. The CDR3 DNA is TGCGCCAGCAGCCCCCTCGGGTCCTCCGTTAATGAGCAGTTCTTC. The genes are TRBV5-1 and TRBJ2-1; D gene uncertain. There are 15 residues in the CDR3. V was pared by 4 bases and J by 7 bases, with 18 bases between. Germline V gene sequence: CDR1 SGHRS, CDR2 YFSETQ.

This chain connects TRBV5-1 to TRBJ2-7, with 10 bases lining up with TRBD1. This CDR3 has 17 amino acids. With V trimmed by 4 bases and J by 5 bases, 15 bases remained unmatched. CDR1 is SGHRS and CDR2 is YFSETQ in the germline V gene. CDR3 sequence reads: CASSLGKLGQGDHEQYF. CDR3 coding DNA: TGCGCCAGCAGCCTGGGAAAACTAGGACAGGGGGACCACGAGCAGTACTTC.

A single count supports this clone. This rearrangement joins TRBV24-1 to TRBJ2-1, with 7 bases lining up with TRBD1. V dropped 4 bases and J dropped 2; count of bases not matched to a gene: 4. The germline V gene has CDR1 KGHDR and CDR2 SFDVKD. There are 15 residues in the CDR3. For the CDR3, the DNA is TGTGCCACCAGTGACGCCGGGACAGCCTACAATGAGCAGTTCTTC. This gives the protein CATSDAGTAYNEQFF.

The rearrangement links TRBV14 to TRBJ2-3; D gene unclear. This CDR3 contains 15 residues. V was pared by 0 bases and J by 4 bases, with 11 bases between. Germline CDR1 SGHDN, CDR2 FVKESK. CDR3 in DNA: TGTGCCAGCAGCCAAGATGTACGGTCGGCAGATACGCAGTATTTT. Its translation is CASSQDVRSADTQYF.

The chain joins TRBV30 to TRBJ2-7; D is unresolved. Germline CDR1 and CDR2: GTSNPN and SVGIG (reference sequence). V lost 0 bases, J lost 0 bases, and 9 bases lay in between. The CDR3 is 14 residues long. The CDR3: CAWSVPGSSYEQYF. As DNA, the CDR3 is TGTGCCTGGAGTGTACCCGGTAGCTCCTACGAGCAGTACTTC.

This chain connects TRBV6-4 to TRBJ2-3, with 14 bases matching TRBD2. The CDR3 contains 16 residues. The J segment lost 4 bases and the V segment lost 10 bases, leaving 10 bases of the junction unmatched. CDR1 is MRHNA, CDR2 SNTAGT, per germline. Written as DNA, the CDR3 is TGTGCCACCCGCGCGGGACTAGCGGGAGAGGCAGATACGCAGTATTTT. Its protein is CATRAGLAGEADTQYF.

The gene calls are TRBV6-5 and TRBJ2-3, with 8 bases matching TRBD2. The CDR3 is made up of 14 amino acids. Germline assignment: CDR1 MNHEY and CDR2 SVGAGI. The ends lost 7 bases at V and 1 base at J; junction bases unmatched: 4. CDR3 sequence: CASNLAGRTDTQYF. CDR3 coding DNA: TGTGCCAGCAACCTAGCGGGCCGCACAGATACGCAGTATTTT.

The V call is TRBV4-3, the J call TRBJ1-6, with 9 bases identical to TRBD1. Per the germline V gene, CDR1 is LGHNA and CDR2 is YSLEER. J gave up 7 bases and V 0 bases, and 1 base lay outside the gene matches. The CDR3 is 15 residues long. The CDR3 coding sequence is TGCGCCAGCAGCCAAGAGACAGGGGGGAATTCACCCCTCCACTTT. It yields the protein CASSQETGGNSPLHF.

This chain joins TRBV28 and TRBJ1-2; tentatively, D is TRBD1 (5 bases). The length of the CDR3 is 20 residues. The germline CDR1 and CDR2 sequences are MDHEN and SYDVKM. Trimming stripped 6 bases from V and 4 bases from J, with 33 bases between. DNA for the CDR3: TGTGCCAGCAGGCTAGACAGTTTCGGAGTTGCTGGGTCAAGTCTCTATGGCTACACCTTC. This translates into CASRLDSFGVAGSSLYGYTF.

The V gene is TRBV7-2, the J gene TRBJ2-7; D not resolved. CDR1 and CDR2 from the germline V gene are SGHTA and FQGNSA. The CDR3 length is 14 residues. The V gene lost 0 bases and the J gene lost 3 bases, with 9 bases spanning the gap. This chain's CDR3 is CASSLAGDRYEQYF. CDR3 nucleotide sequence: TGTGCCAGCAGCTTAGCGGGCGACCGCTACGAGCAGTACTTC.

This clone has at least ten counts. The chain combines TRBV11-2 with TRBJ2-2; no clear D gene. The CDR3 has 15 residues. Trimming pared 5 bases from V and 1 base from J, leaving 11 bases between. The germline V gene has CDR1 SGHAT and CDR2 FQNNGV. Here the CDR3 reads CASSVLPGNTGELFF. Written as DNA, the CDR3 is TGTGCCAGCAGCGTACTTCCAGGGAACACCGGGGAGCTGTTTTTT.

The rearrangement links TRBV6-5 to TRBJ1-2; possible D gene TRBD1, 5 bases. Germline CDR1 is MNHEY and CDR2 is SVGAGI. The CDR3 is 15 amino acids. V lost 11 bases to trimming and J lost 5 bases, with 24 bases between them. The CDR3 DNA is TGTGCCCTCGGGGCGGAGGGAGGGGCCACGTATGGCTACACCTTC. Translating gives CALGAEGGATYGYTF.

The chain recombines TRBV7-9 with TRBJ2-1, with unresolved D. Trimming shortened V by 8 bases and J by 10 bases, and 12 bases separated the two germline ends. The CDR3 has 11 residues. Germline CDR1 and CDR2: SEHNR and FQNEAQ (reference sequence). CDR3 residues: CASRQEPEQFF. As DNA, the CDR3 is TGTGCCAGCCGTCAGGAACCAGAGCAGTTCTTC. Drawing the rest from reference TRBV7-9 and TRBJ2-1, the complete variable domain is DTGVSQNPRHKITKRGQNVTFRCDPISEHNRLYWYRQTLGQGPEFLTYFQNEAQLEKSRLLSDRFSAERPKGSFSTLEIQRTEQGDSAMYLCASRQEPEQFFGPGTRLTVL.

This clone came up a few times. CDR3 sequence: CASTWLWRSDTQYF. The CDR3 DNA reads TGTGCCAGCACGTGGCTCTGGAGATCAGATACGCAGTATTTT. V and J are TRBV5-6 and TRBJ2-3; D not certain. The length of the CDR3 is 14 residues. The V gene's germline CDR1 is SGHDT and CDR2 YYEEEE. Trimming shortened V by 6 bases and J by 4 bases, and 15 bases separated the two germline ends.